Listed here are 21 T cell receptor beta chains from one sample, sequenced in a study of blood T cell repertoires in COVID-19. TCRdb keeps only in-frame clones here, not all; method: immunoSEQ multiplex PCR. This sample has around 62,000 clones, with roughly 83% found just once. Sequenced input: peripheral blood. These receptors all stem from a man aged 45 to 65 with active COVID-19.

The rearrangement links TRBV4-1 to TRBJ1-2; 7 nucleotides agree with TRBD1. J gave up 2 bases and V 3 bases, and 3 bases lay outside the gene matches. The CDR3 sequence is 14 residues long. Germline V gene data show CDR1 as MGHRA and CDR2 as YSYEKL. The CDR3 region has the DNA TGCGCCAGCAGCCACTCGGACAGGAACTATGGCTACACCTTC. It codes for CASSHSDRNYGYTF.

This chain's CDR3 is CSVSGTAYEQYF. The CDR3 DNA reads TGCAGCGTCTCCGGGACAGCCTACGAGCAGTACTTC. V gene TRBV29-1 combines with J gene TRBJ2-7; 7 bases line up with TRBD1. The V segment lost 6 bases and the J segment 2 bases; nucleotides outside the gene matches: 4. Looked up from germline, CDR1 is SQVTM and CDR2 is ANQGSEA. The CDR3 has 12 amino acids.

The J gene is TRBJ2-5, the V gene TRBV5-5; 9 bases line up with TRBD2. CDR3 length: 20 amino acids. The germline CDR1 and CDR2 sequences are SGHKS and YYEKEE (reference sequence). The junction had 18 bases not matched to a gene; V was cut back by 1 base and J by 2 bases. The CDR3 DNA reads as TGTGCCAGCAGCTTGTCCCCCGTGCGGCGGGAGGGAGGGGGACAAGAGACCCAGTACTTC. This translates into CASSLSPVRREGGGQETQYF.

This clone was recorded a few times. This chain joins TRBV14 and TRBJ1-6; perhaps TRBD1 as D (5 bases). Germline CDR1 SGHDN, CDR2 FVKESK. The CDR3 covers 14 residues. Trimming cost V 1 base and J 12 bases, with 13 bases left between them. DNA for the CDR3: TGTGCCAGCAGCCAAGGGGGGGGGTTACGACCCCTCCACTTT. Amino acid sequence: CASSQGGGLRPLHF. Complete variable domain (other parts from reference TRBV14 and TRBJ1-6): EAGVTQFPSHSVIEKGQTVTLRCDPISGHDNLYWYRRVMGKEIKFLLHFVKESKQDESGMPNNRFLAERTGGTYSTLKVQPAELEDSGVYFCASSQGGGLRPLHFGNGTRLTVT.

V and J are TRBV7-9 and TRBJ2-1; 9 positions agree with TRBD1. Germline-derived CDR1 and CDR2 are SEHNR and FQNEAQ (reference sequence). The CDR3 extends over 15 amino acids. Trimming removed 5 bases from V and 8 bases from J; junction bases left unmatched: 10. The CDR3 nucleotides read TGTGCCAGCAGCCCCGGGACAGGGACAGTGCATGAGCAGTTCTTC. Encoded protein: CASSPGTGTVHEQFF.

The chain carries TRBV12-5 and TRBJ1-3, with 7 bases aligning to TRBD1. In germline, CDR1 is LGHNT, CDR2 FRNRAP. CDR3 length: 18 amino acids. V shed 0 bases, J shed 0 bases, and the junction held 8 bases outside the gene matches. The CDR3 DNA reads TGTGCTAGTGGTTTGGTTGGGGGACAGACAGGCTCTGGAAACACCATATATTTT. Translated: CASGLVGGQTGSGNTIYF.

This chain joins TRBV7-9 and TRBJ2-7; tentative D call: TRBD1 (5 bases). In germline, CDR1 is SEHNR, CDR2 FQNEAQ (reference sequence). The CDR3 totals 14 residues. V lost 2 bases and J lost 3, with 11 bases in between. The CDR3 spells CASSLRQGGYEQYF. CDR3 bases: TGTGCCAGCAGCTTACGTCAGGGCGGCTACGAGCAGTACTTC.

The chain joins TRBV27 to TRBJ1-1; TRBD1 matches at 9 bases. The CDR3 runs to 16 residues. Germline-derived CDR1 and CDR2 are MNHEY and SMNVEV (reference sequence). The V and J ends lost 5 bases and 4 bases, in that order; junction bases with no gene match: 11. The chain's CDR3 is CASSQAGTGYATEAFF. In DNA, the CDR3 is TGTGCCAGCAGTCAAGCCGGGACAGGGTATGCCACTGAAGCTTTCTTT.

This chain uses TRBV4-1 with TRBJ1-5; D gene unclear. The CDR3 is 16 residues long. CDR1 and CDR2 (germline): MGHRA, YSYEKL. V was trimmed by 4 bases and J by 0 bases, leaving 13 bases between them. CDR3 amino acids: CASSLGHQSSNQPQHF. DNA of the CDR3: TGCGCCAGCAGCCTTGGGCACCAATCTAGCAATCAGCCCCAGCATTTT.

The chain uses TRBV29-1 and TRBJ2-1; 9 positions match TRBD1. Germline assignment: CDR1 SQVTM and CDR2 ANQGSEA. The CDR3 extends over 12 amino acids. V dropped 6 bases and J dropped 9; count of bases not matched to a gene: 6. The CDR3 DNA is TGCAGCGTGCGGACAGGGGAAGGTGAGCAGTTCTTC. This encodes CSVRTGEGEQFF.

The CDR3 sequence is CASSGGTVREQYF. CDR3 in DNA: TGTGCCAGCAGTGGTGGGACTGTGAGGGAGCAGTACTTC. This chain connects TRBV2 to TRBJ2-7, with TRBD2 as a possible D gene (6 bases). CDR1 and CDR2 (germline): SNHLY, FYNNEI. The CDR3 covers 13 residues. Between the trimmed V and J ends, which lost 4 bases and 7 bases, there was a span of 14 bases.

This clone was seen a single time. CDR3: CASSVRGLEKLFF. CDR3 sequence (DNA): TGTGCCAGCAGTGTGAGAGGGTTAGAAAAACTGTTTTTT. The chain couples TRBV6-4 to TRBJ1-4; no clear D gene. The V end was cut by 4 bases, the J end by 8 bases, with 11 bases between. From germline, CDR1 is MRHNA and CDR2 SNTAGT. CDR3 length equals 13 residues.

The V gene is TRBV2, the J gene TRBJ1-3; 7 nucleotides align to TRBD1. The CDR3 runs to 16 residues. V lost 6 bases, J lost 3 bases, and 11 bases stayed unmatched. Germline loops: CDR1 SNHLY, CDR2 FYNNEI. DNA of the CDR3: TGTGCCAGCAGCCTCTCCCAGGGGGGTTATGGAAACACCATATATTTT. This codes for CASSLSQGGYGNTIYF.

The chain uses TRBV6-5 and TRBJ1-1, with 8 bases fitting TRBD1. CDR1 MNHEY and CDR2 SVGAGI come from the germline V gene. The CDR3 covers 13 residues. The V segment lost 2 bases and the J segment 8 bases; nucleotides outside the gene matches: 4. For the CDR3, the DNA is TGTGCCAGCAGTTACGGGAGACAGGGGGAAGCTTTCTTT. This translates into CASSYGRQGEAFF.

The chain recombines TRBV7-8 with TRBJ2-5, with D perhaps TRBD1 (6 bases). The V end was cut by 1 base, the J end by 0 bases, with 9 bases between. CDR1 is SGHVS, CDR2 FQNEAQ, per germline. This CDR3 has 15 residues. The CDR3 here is CASSLGTEYQETQYF. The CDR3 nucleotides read TGTGCCAGCAGCTTAGGGACAGAGTACCAAGAGACCCAGTACTTC.

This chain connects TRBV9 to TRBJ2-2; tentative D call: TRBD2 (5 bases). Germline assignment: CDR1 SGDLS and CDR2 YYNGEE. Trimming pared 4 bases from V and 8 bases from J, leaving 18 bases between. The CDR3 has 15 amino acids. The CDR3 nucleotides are TGTGCCAGCAGCTCTGCTACAAAACCGGGGGGGGAGCTGTTTTTT. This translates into CASSSATKPGGELFF.

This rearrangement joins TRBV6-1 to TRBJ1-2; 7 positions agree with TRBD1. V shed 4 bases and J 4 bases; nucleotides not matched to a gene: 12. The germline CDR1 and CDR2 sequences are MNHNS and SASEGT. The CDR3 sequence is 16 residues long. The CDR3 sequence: CASSVFERQGPYGYTF. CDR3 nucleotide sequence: TGTGCCAGCAGTGTGTTTGAAAGACAGGGACCCTATGGCTACACCTTC.

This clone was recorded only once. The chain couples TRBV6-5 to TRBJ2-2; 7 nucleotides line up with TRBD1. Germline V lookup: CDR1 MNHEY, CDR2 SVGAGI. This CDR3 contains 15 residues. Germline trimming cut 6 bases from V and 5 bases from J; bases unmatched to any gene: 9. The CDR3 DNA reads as TGTGCCAGCAGACGAGTGACAGGGTATACCGGGGAGCTGTTTTTT. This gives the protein CASRRVTGYTGELFF.

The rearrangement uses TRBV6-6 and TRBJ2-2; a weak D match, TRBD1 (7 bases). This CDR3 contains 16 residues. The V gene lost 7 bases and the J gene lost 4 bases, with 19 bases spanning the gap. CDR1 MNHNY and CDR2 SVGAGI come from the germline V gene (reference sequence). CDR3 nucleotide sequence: TGTGCCAGCACCCACGGGCAGGGGGGCGTCACCGGGGAGCTGTTTTTT. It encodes CASTHGQGGVTGELFF.

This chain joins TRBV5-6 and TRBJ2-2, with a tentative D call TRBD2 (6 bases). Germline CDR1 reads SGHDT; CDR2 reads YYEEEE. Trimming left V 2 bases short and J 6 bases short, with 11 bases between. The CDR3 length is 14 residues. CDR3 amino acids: CASSLVTGAGELFF. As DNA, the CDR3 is TGTGCCAGCAGCTTAGTTACGGGAGCCGGGGAGCTGTTTTTT.

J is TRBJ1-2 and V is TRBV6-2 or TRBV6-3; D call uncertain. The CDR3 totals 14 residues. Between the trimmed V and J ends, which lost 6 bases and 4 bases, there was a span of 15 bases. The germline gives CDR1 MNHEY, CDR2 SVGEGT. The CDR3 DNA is TGTGCCAGCAGCCTAGAAGCCCTAGTCTATGGCTACACCTTC. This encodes CASSLEALVYGYTF.